This T cell receptor beta chain was captured by sequencing in a study of T cells in Graves' hyperthyroidism and ophthalmopathy. Amplified regions were TCR beta CDR3 sequences from RNA transcripts. TCR CDR3 regions were first amplified by RT-PCR with HTBI primers. TCRdb reprocessed the multiplex PCR reads via MiXCR and lists one record per CDR3 protein. The sample has around 300,000 distinct CDR3 sequences, approximately 20% seen once. The CDR3 sequence is 12 residues long. Germline values: CDR1 DFQATT, CDR2 SNEGSKA (reference sequence). Trimming cost V 0 bases and J 6 bases, with 8 bases left between them.

V usage is TRBV20-1 and J usage is TRBJ2-5; D not resolved. What was sequenced was blood. This TCR was sampled from a man younger than 45 with Graves' ophthalmopathy. CDR3 in amino acids: CSARDIRQTQYF. CDR3 DNA sequence: TGCAGTGCTAGAGATATTAGGCAGACCCAGTACTTC.